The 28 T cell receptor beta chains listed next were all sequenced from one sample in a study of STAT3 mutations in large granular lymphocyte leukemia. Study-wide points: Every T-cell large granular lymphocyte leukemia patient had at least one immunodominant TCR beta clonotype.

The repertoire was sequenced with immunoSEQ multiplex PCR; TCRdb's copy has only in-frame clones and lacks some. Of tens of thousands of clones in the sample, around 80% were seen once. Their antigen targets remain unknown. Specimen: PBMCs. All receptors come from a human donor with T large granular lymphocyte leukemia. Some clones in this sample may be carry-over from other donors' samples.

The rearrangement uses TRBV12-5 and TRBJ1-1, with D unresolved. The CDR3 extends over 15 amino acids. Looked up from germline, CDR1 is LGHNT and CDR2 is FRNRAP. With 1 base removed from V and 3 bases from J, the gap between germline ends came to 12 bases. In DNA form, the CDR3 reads TGTGCTAGTGGTTTGGGATCCGGGCATTACACTGAAGCTTTCTTT. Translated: CASGLGSGHYTEAFF. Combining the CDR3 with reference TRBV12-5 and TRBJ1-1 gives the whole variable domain DARVTQTPRHKVTEMGQEVTMRCQPILGHNTVFWYRQTMMQGLELLAYFRNRAPLDDSGMPKDRFSAEMPDATLATLKIQPSEPRDSAVYFCASGLGSGHYTEAFFGQGTRLTVV.

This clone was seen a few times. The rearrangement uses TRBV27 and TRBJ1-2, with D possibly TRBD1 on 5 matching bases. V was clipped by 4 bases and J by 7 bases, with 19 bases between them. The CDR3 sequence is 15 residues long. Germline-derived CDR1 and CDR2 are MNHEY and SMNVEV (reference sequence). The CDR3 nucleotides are TGTGCCAGCAGTTCCGTGAGGGGCTTTAGTATTGGCTACACCTTC. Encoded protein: CASSSVRGFSIGYTF.

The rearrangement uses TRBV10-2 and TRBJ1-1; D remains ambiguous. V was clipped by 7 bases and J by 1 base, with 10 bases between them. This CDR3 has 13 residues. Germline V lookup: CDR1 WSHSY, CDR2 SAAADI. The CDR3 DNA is TGCGCCAGCACAAGACGGGAGAACACTGAAGCTTTCTTT. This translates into CASTRRENTEAFF.

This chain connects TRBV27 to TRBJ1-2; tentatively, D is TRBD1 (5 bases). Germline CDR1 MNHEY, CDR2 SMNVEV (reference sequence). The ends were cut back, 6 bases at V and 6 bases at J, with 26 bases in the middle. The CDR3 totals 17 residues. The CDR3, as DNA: TGTGCCAGCAGCCCCTCTATCGGGCAGGGCATTATAAATGGCTACACCTTC. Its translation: CASSPSIGQGIINGYTF.

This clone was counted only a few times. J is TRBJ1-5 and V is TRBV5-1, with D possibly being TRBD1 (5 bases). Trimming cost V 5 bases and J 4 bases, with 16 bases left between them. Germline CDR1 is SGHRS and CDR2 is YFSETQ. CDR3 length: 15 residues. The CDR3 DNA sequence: TGCGCCAGCAGTACATACGGGGGGGAAAATCAGCCCCAGCATTTT. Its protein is CASSTYGGENQPQHF.

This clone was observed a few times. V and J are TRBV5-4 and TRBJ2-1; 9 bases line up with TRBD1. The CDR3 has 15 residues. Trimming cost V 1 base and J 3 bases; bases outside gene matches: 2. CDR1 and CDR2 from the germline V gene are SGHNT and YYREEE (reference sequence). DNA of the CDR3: TGTGCCAGCAGCTTGACAGGGGGCGGCTACAATGAGCAGTTCTTC. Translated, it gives CASSLTGGGYNEQFF. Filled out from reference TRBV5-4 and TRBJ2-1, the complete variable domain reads ETGVTQSPTHLIKTRGQQVTLRCSSQSGHNTVSWYQQALGQGPQFIFQYYREEENGRGNFPPRFSGLQFPNYSSELNVNALELDDSALYLCASSLTGGGYNEQFFGPGTRLTVL.

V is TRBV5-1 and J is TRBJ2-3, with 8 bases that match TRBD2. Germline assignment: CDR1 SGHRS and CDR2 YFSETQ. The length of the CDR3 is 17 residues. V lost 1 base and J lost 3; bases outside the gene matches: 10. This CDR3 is CASSLSPAGGGTDTQYF. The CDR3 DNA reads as TGCGCCAGCAGCTTGTCCCCGGCGGGGGGTGGGACAGATACGCAGTATTTT.

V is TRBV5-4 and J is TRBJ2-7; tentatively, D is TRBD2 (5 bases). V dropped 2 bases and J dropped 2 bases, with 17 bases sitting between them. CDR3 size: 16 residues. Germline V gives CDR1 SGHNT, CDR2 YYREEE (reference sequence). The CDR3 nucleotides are TGTGCCAGCAGCTTTCGCCCGGGAATGGGCCCCTACGAGCAGTACTTC. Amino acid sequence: CASSFRPGMGPYEQYF. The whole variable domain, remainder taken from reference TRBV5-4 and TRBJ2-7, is ETGVTQSPTHLIKTRGQQVTLRCSSQSGHNTVSWYQQALGQGPQFIFQYYREEENGRGNFPPRFSGLQFPNYSSELNVNALELDDSALYLCASSFRPGMGPYEQYFGPGTRLTVT.

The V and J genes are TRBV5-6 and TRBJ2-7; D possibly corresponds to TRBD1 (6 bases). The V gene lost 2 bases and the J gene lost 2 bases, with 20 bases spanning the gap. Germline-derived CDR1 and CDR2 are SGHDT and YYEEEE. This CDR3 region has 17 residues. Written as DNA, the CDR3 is TGTGCCAGCAGCTTTATTAAAACAGGGTGGGGAACCTACGAGCAGTACGTC. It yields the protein CASSFIKTGWGTYEQYV.

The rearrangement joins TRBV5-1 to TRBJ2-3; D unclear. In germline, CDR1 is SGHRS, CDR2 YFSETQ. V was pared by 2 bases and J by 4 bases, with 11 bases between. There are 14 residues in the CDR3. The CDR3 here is CASSLGRSSDTQYF. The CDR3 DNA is TGCGCCAGCAGCTTAGGCAGGTCTTCAGATACGCAGTATTTT.

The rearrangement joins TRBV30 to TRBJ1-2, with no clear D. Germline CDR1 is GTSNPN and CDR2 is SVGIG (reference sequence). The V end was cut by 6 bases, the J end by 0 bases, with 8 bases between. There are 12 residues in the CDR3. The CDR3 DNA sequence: TGTGCCTGTCCTGCCTCTAACTATGGCTACACCTTC. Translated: CACPASNYGYTF.

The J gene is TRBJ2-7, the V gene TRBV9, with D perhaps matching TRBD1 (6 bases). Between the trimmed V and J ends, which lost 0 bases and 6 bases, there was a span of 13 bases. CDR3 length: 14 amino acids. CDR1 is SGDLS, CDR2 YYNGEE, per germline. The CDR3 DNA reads TGTGCCAGCAGCGTAGGGACAGCGTGGGGCGAGCAGTACTTC. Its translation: CASSVGTAWGEQYF.

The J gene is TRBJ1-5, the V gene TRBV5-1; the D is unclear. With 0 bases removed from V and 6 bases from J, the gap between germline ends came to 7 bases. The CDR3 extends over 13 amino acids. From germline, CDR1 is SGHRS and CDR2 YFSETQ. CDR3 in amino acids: CASSLEGSQPQHF. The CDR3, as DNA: TGCGCCAGCAGCTTGGAAGGTTCTCAGCCCCAGCATTTT.

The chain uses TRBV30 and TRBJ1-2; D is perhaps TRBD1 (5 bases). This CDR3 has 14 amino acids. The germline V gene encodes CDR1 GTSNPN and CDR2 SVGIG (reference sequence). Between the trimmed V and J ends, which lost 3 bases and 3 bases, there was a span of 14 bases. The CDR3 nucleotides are TGTGCCTGGAGGTGGGGGGGAGCAGACTATGGCTACACCTTC. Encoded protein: CAWRWGGADYGYTF.

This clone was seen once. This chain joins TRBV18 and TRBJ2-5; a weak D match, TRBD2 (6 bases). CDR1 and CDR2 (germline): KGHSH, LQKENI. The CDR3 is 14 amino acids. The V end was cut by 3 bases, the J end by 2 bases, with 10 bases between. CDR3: CASSPRDLQETQYF. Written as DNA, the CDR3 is TGTGCCAGCTCACCCCGGGACTTACAAGAGACCCAGTACTTC. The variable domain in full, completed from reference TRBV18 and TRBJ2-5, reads NAGVMQNPRHLVRRRGQEARLRCSPMKGHSHVYWYRQLPEEGLKFMVYLQKENIIDESGMPKERFSAEFPKEGPSILRIQQVVRGDSAAYFCASSPRDLQETQYFGPGTRLLVL.

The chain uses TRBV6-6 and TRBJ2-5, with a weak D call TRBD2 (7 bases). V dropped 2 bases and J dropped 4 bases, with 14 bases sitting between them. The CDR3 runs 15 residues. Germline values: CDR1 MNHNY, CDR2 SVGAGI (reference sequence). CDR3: CASSYARGARETQYF. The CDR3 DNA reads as TGTGCCAGCAGTTACGCCCGGGGGGCACGAGAGACCCAGTACTTC.

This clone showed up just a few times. In DNA form, the CDR3 reads TGTGCCAGCAGTGAAGTGTCTCGGATAAAACTGTTTTTT. Translating it yields CASSEVSRIKLFF. The rearrangement links TRBV2 to TRBJ1-4; D is ambiguous. The germline V gene has CDR1 SNHLY and CDR2 FYNNEI. This CDR3 has 13 residues. The V end was cut by 1 base, the J end by 10 bases, with 10 bases between.

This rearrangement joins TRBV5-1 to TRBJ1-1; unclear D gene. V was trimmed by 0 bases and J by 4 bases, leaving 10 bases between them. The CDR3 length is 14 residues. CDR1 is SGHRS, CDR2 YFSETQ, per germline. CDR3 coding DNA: TGCGCCAGCAGCTTGGACATTCGGGGCACTGAAGCTTTCTTT. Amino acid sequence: CASSLDIRGTEAFF.

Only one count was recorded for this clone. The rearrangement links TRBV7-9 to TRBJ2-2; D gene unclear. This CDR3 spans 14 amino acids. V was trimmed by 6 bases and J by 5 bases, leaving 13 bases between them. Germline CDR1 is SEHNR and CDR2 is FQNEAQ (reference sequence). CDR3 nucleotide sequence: TGTGCCAGCAGACCCAGGCGAAGGACCGGGGAGCTGTTTTTT. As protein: CASRPRRRTGELFF.

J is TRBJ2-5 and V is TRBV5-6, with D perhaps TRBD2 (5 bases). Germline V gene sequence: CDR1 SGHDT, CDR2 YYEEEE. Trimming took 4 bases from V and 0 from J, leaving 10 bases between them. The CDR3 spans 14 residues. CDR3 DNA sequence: TGTGCCAGCAGCCGCGCGGGCAACCAAGAGACCCAGTACTTC. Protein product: CASSRAGNQETQYF.

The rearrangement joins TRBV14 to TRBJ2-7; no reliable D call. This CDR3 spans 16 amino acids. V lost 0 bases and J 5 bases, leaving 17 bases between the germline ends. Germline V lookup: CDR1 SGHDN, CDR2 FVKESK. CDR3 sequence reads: CASSQDLLKVADEQYF. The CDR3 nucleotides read TGTGCCAGCAGCCAAGATCTTCTTAAGGTTGCGGACGAGCAGTACTTC.

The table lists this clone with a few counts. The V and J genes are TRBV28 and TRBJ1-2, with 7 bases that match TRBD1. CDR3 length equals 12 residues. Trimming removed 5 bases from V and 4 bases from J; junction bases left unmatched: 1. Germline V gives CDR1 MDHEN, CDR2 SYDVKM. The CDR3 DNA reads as TGTGCCAGCAGTAGACAGGGCTATGGCTACACCTTC. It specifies CASSRQGYGYTF.

The chain's CDR3 is CATSLSGEMNQPQHF. The CDR3 DNA is TGTGCCACCAGCCTTTCCGGGGAGATGAATCAGCCCCAGCATTTT. The chain joins TRBV15 to TRBJ1-5; D is uncertain. The ends were cut back, 5 bases at V and 4 bases at J, with 15 bases in the middle. The germline V gene encodes CDR1 LNHNV and CDR2 YYDKDF (reference sequence). CDR3 length: 15 amino acids.

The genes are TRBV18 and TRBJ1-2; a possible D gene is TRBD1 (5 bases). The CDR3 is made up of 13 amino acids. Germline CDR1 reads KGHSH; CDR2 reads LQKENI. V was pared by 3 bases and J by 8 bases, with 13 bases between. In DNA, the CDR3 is TGTGCCAGCTCACCTCGGGACGGCGAGGGCTACACCTTC. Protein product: CASSPRDGEGYTF.

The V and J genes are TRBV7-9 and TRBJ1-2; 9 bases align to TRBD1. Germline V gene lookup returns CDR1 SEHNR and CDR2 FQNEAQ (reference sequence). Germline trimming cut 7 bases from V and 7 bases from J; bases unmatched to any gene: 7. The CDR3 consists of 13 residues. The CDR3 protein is CASTDRGLFGYTF. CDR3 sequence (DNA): TGTGCCAGCACCGACAGGGGGTTGTTTGGCTACACCTTC.

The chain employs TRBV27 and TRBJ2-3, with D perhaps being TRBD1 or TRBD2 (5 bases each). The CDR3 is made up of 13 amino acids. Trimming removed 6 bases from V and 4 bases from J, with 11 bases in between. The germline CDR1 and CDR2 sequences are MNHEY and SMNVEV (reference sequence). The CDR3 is CASSRGSPDTQYF. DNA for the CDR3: TGTGCCAGCAGCCGGGGCTCTCCAGATACGCAGTATTTT.

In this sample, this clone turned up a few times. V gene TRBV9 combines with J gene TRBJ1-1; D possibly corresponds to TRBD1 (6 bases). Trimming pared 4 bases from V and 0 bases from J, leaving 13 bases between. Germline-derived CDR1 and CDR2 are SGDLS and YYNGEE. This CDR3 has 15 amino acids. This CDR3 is CASSTSGTLNTEAFF. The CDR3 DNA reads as TGTGCCAGCAGCACTTCCGGGACACTGAACACTGAAGCTTTCTTT.

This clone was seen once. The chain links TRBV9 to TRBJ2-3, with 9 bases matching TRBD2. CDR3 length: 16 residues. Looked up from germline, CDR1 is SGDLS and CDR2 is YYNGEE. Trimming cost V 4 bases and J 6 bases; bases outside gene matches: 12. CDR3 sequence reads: CASSPQGAGGPDTQYF. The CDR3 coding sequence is TGTGCCAGCAGCCCCCAGGGCGCGGGGGGGCCGGATACGCAGTATTTT.